This TCR beta chain derives from a study of T-cell memory formation after mild COVID-19. This clonotype came up many times. TCRdb re-derived calls from the 5' RACE reads in MiXCR, one entry per CDR3 protein. In the table there are 45,000 to 65,000 distinct CDR3 sequences, approximately 9.1% of which are singletons. The sequence was collected from an adult woman who had mild COVID-19 (a few samples of this study predate the infection). Cell type and time point are not known. Material for sequencing was PBMCs or a T cell subset sorted from them (not recorded which).

The CDR3: CASSQTGTPAKETQYF. As DNA, the CDR3 is TGTGCCAGCAGCCAAACCGGGACACCGGCGAAAGAGACCCAGTACTTC. The chain joins TRBV3-1 to TRBJ2-5, with a weak D call TRBD1 (6 bases). The CDR3 length is 16 residues. The germline gives CDR1 LGHDT, CDR2 YNNKEL (reference sequence). V dropped 2 bases and J dropped 3 bases, with 16 bases sitting between them.